This TCR beta chain was sequenced during a study of T cell responses to AZD1222 COVID-19 vaccine. Study-level points and caveats: Spike-specific TCR breadth and depth were elevated following two AZD1222 doses. Repertoire sampling occurred only after the peak T cell response. Unmutated variant regions are reportedly targeted by nearly half of spike-specific TCRs.

The data were produced by immunoSEQ multiplex PCR, yet TCRdb's version contains in-frame clones alone and is incomplete. The sample yields approximately 70,000 clones, 80% seen once. This clone occurred a few times. The target antigen is unknown. The clonotype originates from an adult who received the AZD1222 COVID-19 vaccine. This specimen was peripheral blood, taken 28 days after the second AZD1222 dose.

The DNA of the CDR3 is TGTGCCAGCAGCCTCTTCGGAAACACCATATATTTT. Amino acid sequence: CASSLFGNTIYF. J is TRBJ1-3 and V is TRBV5-5; D is uncertain. The CDR3 covers 12 residues. V lost 4 bases and J lost 4, with 6 bases in between. CDR1 and CDR2 (germline): SGHKS, YYEKEE (reference sequence). The full variable domain, with the rest looked up from reference TRBV5-5 and TRBJ1-3, is DAGVTQSPTHLIKTRGQQVTLRCSPISGHKSVSWYQQVLGQGPQFIFQYYEKEERGRGNFPDRFSARQFPNYSSELNVNALLLGDSALYLCASSLFGNTIYFGEGSWLTVV.